The rows below give T cell receptor beta chains drawn from one sample of a study of neoadjuvant anti-PD-1 for oral cavity cancer. Sequenced by immunoSEQ multiplex PCR; TCRdb stores in-frame clones only, minus some. Here the sample spans roughly 68,000 clones, roughly nine tenths being singletons. The specimen was PBMCs, collected after nivolumab (anti-PD-1) treatment. Receptors originate from a person aged 40 to 85 with oral cavity squamous cell carcinoma. The CDR3 runs from the conserved cysteine through the conserved F or W. The D gene is left open where the match is weak. Not all rows give a size; the values are once, few, many and, for expanded clones, a class.

size	V	D	J	CDR3	DNA
NA	TRBV13	NA	TRBJ2-5	CASSSKKSGIETQYF	TGTGCCAGCAGCAGCAAAAAAAGCGGTATCGAGACCCAGTACTTC
NA	TRBV19	TRBD1	TRBJ1-4	CASSNPGQVEKLFF	TGTGCCAGTAGTAACCCGGGACAGGTCGAAAAACTGTTTTTT
NA	TRBV7-9	NA	TRBJ2-1	CASSLSQLFNEQFF	TGTGCCAGCAGCTTAAGTCAGCTATTCAATGAGCAGTTCTTC
NA	TRBV19	NA	TRBJ1-5	CASNEQGNQPQHF	TGTGCCAGTAACGAACAGGGTAATCAGCCCCAGCATTTT
NA	TRBV27	NA	TRBJ1-5	CASSLGPSSGQPQHF	TGTGCCAGCAGTTTAGGCCCCTCTTCGGGTCAGCCCCAGCATTTT
NA	TRBV5-4	NA	TRBJ1-6	CASSLKQRRNSPLHF	TGTGCCAGCAGCTTGAAGCAACGGAGGAATTCACCCCTCCACTTT
NA	TRBV7-9	TRBD2	TRBJ2-1	CASSPFAGTSGNYEQFF	TGTGCCAGCAGCCCCTTTGCCGGGACTAGCGGGAATTATGAGCAGTTCTTC
NA	TRBV15	NA	TRBJ1-1	CATSRVGGNTEAFF	TGTGCCACCAGCAGAGTCGGGGGGAACACTGAAGCTTTCTTT
once	TRBV2	NA	TRBJ2-2	CASSESDTGELFF	TGTGCCAGCAGTGAGTCCGACACCGGGGAGCTGTTTTTT
few	TRBV2	TRBD1	TRBJ1-1	CASSEGTGVGAFF	TGTGCCAGCAGTGAAGGGACAGGGGTTGGTGCTTTCTTT
NA	TRBV10-2	TRBD1	TRBJ1-5	CASSETGGYSNQPQHF	TGCGCCAGCAGTGAAACAGGGGGCTATAGCAATCAGCCCCAGCATTTT
few	TRBV27	NA	TRBJ2-4	CASSARREKPIQYF	TGTGCCAGCAGTGCCCGCCGCGAGAAGCCCATTCAGTACTTC
NA	TRBV5-1	NA	TRBJ1-1	CASSLDPSLNTEAFF	TGCGCCAGCAGCTTGGACCCCTCCTTGAACACTGAAGCTTTCTTT
NA	TRBV27	TRBD2	TRBJ2-3	CASRRGETSTDTQYF	TGTGCCAGCAGACGGGGGGAAACTAGCACAGATACGCAGTATTTT
NA	TRBV27	NA	TRBJ2-7	CASKDKPGQVYEQYF	TGTGCCAGCAAAGACAAACCGGGACAAGTCTACGAGCAGTACTTC
NA	TRBV10-3	TRBD2	TRBJ2-3	CASTSGEGAQYF	TGTGCCAGCACTTCTGGGGAGGGTGCGCAGTATTTT
NA	TRBV4-2	TRBD2	TRBJ2-1	CASRPRLADTYNEQFF	TGTGCCAGCAGACCCCGACTAGCGGATACCTACAATGAGCAGTTCTTC
once	TRBV2	NA	TRBJ1-2	CASRGLLRSGYTF	TGTGCCAGCAGGGGGTTATTAAGGAGCGGCTACACCTTC
NA	TRBV6-5	NA	TRBJ1-5	CASSYSRSQPQHF	TGTGCCAGCAGTTACTCGAGGAGTCAGCCCCAGCATTTT
once	TRBV19	TRBD1	TRBJ2-3	CASTSRTGVTSVDTQYF	TGTGCCAGTACTTCCCGGACAGGGGTTACTAGCGTGGATACGCAGTATTTT
once	TRBV28	TRBD1	TRBJ2-7	CASSTGGVYEQYF	TGTGCCAGCAGCACAGGGGGCGTCTACGAGCAGTACTTC
NA	TRBV2	NA	TRBJ1-5	CASSEIFSNQPQHF	TGTGCCAGCAGTGAAATATTTAGCAATCAGCCCCAGCATTTT
NA	TRBV5-1	TRBD1	TRBJ2-7	CASSPRDRRLLSYEQYF	TGCGCCAGCAGCCCCCGGGACAGGCGGCTCCTATCCTACGAGCAGTACTTC
NA	TRBV19	TRBD2	TRBJ2-5	CASSPSPLLAGRLGTQYF	TGTGCCAGTAGTCCCTCCCCCCTACTAGCGGGCCGGTTAGGGACCCAGTACTTC
NA	TRBV5-5	NA	TRBJ1-1	CASSGAGGARVNTEAFF	TGTGCCAGCAGTGGGGCGGGCGGAGCCAGAGTGAACACTGAAGCTTTCTTT
NA	TRBV2	NA	TRBJ1-5	CASAGHLYSNQPQHF	TGTGCCAGCGCCGGGCACTTATATAGCAATCAGCCCCAGCATTTT
NA	TRBV6-1	NA	TRBJ2-7	CASSDARVAFYEQYF	TGTGCCAGCAGTGATGCCAGGGTGGCCTTCTACGAGCAGTACTTC